In this sample, the clone carrying this T cell receptor beta chain turned up many times. Its cognate antigen is unknown. This sample stems from a study of T cells in Graves' hyperthyroidism and ophthalmopathy. Notes on the study in general: Most clonotypes expanded in thyroid above 0.001 were likewise present in blood.

Amplification targeted TCR beta CDR3 regions from RNA transcripts. The study used the HTBI primer set for a first-round RT-PCR of the TCR CDR3. One entry per CDR3 protein results from TCRdb running MiXCR on the multiplex PCR reads. The profile covers roughly 650,000 distinct CDR3 sequences, with roughly a sixth appearing a single time and less than 3.5% taken by the ten largest. The germline CDR1 and CDR2 sequences are KGHSH and LQKENI. The germline V and J ends were trimmed by 8 bases and 0 bases, with 7 bases remaining between them. This CDR3 comprises 12 residues. Ophthalmopathy cases met thresholds of Clinical Activity Score at least 3, NOSPECS grade at least 4 and duration under 3 months.

The TCR originated in a woman in her 40s with Graves' ophthalmopathy. Sequenced sample: blood. V usage is TRBV18 and J usage is TRBJ1-1; D remains ambiguous. CDR3 DNA: TGTGCCAGCGCCACTATGAACACTGAAGCTTTCTTT. Translation: CASATMNTEAFF.